Sequencing of this T cell receptor (beta chain) was carried out in a study of blood T cell repertoires in COVID-19. Turning to the study itself: Specimens from acute and convalescent COVID-19 originated in the United States, Italy and Spain. T cells, B-cell-depleted T cells, or PBMCs supplied cDNA or gDNA.

The CDR3 covers 18 residues. Between the trimmed V and J ends, which lost 0 bases and 4 bases, there was a span of 20 bases. Looked up from germline, CDR1 is LGHDT and CDR2 is YNNKEL (reference sequence). How the authors handled the data: Estimates of nucleated cell counts were drawn from the amplification of reference gene primers. The repertoire was sequenced with immunoSEQ multiplex PCR; TCRdb's copy has only in-frame clones and lacks some. D and trimming were read from the DNA, whereas the V and J calls and clone size are those reported in that table. There are around 220,000 clones in the sample; about 86% occur only once, and more than 8.5% lies in the top ten. Enrollment of patients from Seattle took place during active infection, with longitudinal follow-up.

Sequences were obtained from peripheral blood. J is TRBJ2-3 and V is TRBV3-1 (or the pseudogene TRBV3-2); D ambiguous. The sequence derives from a woman between 50 and 59 years old with COVID-19, enrolled during active disease. The CDR3 region is CASSQDWVFGSVADTQYF. The CDR3 DNA follows: TGTGCCAGCAGCCAAGATTGGGTTTTCGGAAGCGTCGCAGATACGCAGTATTTT.